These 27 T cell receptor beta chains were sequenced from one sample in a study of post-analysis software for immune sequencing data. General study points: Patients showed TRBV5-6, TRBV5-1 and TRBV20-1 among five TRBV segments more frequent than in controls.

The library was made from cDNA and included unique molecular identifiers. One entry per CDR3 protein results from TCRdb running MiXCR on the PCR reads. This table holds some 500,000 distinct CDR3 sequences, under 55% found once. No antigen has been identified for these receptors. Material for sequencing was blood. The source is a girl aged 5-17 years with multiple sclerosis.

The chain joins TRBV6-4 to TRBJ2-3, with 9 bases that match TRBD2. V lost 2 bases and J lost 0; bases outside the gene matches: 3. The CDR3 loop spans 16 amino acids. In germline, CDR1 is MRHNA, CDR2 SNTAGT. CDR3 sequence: CASSDRAGGSTDTQYF. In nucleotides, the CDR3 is TGTGCCAGCAGTGACCGGGCGGGGGGGAGCACAGATACGCAGTATTTT.

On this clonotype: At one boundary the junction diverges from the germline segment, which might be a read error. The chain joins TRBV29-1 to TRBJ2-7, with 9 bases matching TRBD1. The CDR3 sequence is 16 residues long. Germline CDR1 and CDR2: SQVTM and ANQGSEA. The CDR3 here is CSVKDTGTGRTYEQYF. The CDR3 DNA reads TGCAGCGTTAAAGATACCGGGACAGGGCGAACCTACGAGCAGTACTTC.

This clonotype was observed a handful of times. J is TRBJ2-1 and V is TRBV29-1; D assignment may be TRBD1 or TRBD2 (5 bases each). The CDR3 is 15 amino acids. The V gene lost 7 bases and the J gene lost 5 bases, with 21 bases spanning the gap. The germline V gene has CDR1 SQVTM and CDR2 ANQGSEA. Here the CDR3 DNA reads TGCAGCGCTCTCGGGGCCACCAGGAGGAACAATGAGCAGTTCTTC. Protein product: CSALGATRRNNEQFF.

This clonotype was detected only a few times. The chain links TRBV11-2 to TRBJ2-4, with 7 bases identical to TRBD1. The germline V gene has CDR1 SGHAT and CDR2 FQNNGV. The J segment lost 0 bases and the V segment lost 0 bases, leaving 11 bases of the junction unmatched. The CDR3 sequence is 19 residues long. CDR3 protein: CASSLEALGGRLAKNIQYF. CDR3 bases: TGTGCCAGCAGCTTAGAGGCCTTAGGGGGCCGACTAGCCAAAAACATTCAGTACTTC.

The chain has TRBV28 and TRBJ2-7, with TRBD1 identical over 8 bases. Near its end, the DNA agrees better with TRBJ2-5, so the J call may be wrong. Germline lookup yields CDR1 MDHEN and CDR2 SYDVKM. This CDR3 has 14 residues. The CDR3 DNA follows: TGTGCCAGCAGTTTTTCAGGGGGCAGAGAGACCCAGTACTTC. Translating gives CASSFSGGRETQYF.

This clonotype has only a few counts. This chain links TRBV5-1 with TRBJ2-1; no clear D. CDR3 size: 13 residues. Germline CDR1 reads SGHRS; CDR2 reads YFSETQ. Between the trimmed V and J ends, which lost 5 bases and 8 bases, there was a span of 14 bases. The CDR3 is CASSPDVVHEQFF. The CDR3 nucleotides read TGCGCCAGCAGTCCAGACGTAGTCCATGAGCAGTTCTTC.

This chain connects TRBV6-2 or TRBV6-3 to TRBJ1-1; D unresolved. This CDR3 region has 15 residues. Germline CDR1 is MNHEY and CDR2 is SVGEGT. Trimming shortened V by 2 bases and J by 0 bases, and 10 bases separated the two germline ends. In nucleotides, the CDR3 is TGTGCCAGCAGTTACGGGCGGGGTATGAACACTGAAGCTTTCTTT. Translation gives CASSYGRGMNTEAFF.

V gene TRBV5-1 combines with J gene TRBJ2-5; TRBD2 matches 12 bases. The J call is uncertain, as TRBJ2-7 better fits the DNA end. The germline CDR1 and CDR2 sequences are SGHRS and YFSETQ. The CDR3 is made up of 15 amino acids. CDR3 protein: CASSLASGRGNEQYF. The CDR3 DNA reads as TGCGCCAGCAGCTTAGCTAGCGGGAGGGGAAACGAGCAGTACTTC.

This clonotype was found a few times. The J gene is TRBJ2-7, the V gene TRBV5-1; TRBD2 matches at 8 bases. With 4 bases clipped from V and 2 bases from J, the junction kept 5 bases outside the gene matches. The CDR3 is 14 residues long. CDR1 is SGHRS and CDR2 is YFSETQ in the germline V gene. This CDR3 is CASSAGLATYEQYF. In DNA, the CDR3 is TGCGCCAGCAGCGCCGGACTAGCTACCTACGAGCAGTACTTC.

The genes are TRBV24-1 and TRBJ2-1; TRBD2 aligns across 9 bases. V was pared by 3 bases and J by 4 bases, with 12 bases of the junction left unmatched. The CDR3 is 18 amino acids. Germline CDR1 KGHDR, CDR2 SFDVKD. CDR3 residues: CATSDPSGERGLYNEQFF. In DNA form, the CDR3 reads TGTGCCACCAGTGATCCTAGCGGGGAGAGAGGACTTTACAATGAGCAGTTCTTC.

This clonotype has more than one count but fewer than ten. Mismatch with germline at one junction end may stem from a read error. The CDR3 sequence: CVSSSGIRSSYEQYF. The CDR3 DNA reads as TGTGTCAGCAGTTCTGGCATCCGGTCCTCCTACGAGCAGTACTTC. J is TRBJ2-7 and V is TRBV28; D not resolved. Germline-derived CDR1 and CDR2 are MDHEN and SYDVKM. The length of the CDR3 is 15 residues.

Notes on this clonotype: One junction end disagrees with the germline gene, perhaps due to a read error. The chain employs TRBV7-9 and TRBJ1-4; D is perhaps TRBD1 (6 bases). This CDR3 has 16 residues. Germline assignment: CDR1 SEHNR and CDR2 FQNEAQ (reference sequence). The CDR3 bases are TGTGCCAGCAGCCCGGTCAGGGGCGCAACTAATGAAAAACGGTTTTTT. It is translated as CASSPVRGATNEKRFF.

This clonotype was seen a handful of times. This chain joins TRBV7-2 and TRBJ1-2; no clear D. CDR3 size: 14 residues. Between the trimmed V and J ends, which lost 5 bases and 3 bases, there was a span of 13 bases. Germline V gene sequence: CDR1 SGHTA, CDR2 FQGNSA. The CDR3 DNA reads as TGTGCCAGCAGCCCCCTGGACGGGGACTATGGCTACACCTTC. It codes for CASSPLDGDYGYTF.

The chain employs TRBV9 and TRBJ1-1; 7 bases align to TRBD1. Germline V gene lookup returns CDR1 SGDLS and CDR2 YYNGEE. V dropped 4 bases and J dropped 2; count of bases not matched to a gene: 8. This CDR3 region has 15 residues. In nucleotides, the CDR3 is TGTGCCAGCAGCCCACGACAGGGAGGAAACACTGAAGCTTTCTTT. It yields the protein CASSPRQGGNTEAFF. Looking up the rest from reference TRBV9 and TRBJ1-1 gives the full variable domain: DSGVTQTPKHLITATGQRVTLRCSPRSGDLSVYWYQQSLDQGLQFLIQYYNGEERAKGNILERFSAQQFPDLHSELNLSSLELGDSALYFCASSPRQGGNTEAFFGQGTRLTVV.

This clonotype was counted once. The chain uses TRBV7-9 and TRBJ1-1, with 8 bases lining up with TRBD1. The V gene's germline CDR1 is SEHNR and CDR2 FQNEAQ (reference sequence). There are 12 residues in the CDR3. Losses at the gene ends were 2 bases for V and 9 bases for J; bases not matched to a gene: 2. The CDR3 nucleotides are TGTGCCAGCAGCTTAAACAGGGGGAAAGCTTTCTTT. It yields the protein CASSLNRGKAFF. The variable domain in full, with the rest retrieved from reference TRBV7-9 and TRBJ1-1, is DTGVSQNPRHKITKRGQNVTFRCDPISEHNRLYWYRQTLGQGPEFLTYFQNEAQLEKSRLLSDRFSAERPKGSFSTLEIQRTEQGDSAMYLCASSLNRGKAFFGQGTRLTVV.

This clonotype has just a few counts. CDR3 sequence (DNA): TGTGCCAGCAGACCCAGACTGGGACTAGCCTACAATGAGCAGTTCTTC. Translating gives CASRPRLGLAYNEQFF. The chain uses TRBV12-3 or TRBV12-4 and TRBJ2-1; 8 nucleotides line up with TRBD2. V shed 6 bases, J shed 2 bases, and the junction held 9 bases outside the gene matches. This CDR3 is built from 16 residues.

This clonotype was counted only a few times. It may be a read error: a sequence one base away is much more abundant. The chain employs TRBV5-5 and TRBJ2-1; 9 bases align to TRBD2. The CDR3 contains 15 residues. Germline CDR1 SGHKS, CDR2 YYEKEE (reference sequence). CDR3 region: CTSSLGSGGYNEQFF. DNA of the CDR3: TGTACCAGCAGCTTGGGTAGCGGGGGCTACAATGAGCAGTTCTTC.

The CDR3 DNA follows: TGCAGTGCTAGAGGGCTATCTCCCGGCGTCAATGAGCAGTACTTC. It encodes CSARGLSPGVNEQYF. The gene calls are TRBV20-1 and TRBJ2-7; D remains unclear. The CDR3 totals 15 residues. Trimming removed 1 base at V and 7 bases at J, with 20 bases between. Germline values: CDR1 DFQATT, CDR2 SNEGSKA (reference sequence).

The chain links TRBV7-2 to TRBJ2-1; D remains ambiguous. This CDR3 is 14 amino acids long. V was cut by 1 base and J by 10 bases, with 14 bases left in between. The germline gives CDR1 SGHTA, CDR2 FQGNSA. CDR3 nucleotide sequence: TGTGCCAGCAGCTTAGACGCCCCCCTCTTGGAGCAGTTCTTC. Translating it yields CASSLDAPLLEQFF.

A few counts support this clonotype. The CDR3 protein is CAISGNDFGEQYF. DNA for the CDR3: TGTGCCATCAGCGGGAATGACTTCGGCGAGCAGTACTTC. The chain has TRBV10-3 and TRBJ2-5, with a tentative D call TRBD2 (5 bases). The J call may be incorrect, as the DNA end agrees better with TRBJ2-7. The germline V gene has CDR1 ENHRY and CDR2 SYGVKD. The CDR3 has 13 amino acids.

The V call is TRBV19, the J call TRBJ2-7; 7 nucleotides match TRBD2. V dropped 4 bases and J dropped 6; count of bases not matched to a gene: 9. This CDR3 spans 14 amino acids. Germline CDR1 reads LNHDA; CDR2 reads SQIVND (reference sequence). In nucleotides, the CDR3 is TGTGCCAGTAGTAATCCGGGAGGCAGTCGCGAGCAGTACTTC. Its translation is CASSNPGGSREQYF.

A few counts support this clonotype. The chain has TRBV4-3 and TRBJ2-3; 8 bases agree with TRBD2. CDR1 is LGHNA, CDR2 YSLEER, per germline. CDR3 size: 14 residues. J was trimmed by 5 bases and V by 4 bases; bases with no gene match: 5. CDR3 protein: CASSLDSGEDTQYF. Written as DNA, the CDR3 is TGCGCCAGCAGCCTCGATAGCGGGGAAGATACGCAGTATTTT.

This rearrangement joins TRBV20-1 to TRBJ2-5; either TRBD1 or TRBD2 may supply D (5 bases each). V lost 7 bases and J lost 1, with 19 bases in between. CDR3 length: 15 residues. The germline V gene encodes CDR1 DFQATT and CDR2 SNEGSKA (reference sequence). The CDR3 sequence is CSVAAGTGTQETQYF. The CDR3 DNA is TGCAGTGTCGCGGCCGGGACCGGAACCCAAGAGACCCAGTACTTC.

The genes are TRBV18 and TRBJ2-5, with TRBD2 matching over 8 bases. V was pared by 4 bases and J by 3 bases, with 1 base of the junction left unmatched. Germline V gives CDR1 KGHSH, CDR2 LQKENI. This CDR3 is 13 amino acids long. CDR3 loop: CASSQTSEETQYF. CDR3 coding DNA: TGTGCCAGCTCACAGACTAGCGAAGAGACCCAGTACTTC.

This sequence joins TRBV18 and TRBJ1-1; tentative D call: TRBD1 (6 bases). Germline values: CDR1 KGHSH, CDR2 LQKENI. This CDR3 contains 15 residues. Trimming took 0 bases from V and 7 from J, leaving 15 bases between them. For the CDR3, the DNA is TGTGCCAGCTCACCACCGGGTAAGCCGGACAGTGAAGCTTTCTTT. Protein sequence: CASSPPGKPDSEAFF.

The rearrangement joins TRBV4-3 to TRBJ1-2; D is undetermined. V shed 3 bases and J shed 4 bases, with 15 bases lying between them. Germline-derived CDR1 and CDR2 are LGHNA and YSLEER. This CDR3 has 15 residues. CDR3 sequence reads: CASSQEVASFYGYTF. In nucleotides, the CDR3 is TGCGCCAGCAGCCAGGAGGTAGCCAGCTTCTATGGCTACACCTTC.

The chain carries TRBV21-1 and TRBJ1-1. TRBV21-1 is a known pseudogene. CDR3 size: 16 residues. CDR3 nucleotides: TGTGCCAGCAGCAAAAGGCTTGGTGTGGGGTACACTGAAGCTTTCTTT. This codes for CASSKRLGVGYTEAFF.